This T cell receptor (beta chain) was found in a study of human T cells and chemical hapten exposure (dated by TCRdb to about 2021). General notes on the study: For sensitization, 2% DPC in acetone was applied to a 2 cm by 2 cm area of upper inner arm skin. Patients additionally received weekly therapeutic DPC doses to the scalp throughout the roughly 26-week study period. Patch tests used Finn chambers with 0.01% DPC on the upper back, scored after 6 days by International Contact Dermatitis Research Group standards. The mostly female patient cohort included alopecia areata with under or over 50% scalp involvement, alopecia totalis and alopecia universalis. Libraries were pooled for sequencing, and per-sample TCR yields varied mainly because of small differences in library volumes within the pool. In alopecia patients, the study followed how the peripheral blood TCR repertoire changed in vivo over primary and secondary sensitization to diphenylcyclopropenone (DPC), a hapten. Blood samples were taken from patients before sensitization (week 0) and at 2, 6 and about 24 weeks after DPC sensitization. Blood for TCR sequencing was provided by twenty-nine alopecia patients at one to four time points (pre-sensitization, 2, 6 and 24 weeks).

Libraries were constructed by RACE. The sequencer was a NextSeq 500. During library preparation, unique molecular identifiers were attached to individual cDNA molecules so that TCRs could be counted quantitatively and reproducibly. For every blood RNA sample, sequencing covered both the TCR alpha and TCR beta chains. As for the authors' bioinformatics: A median of roughly 99,000 TCRs per sample was observed, with a range of roughly 20,000 to 700,000. The Decombinator software suite was used to annotate the V, J and CDR3 of the TCR reads. To make PS versus PT1 abundance plots, every sample was subsampled to the same number of TCRs (28,000). TCRs were defined as expanded if absent before sensitization and observed at least eight times at the 2-week time point. Through fastp at Q25 and MiXCR, TCRdb rebuilt clones from the public reads, retaining in-frame beta chains. Duplicate CDR3 protein sequences are folded into a single record with the most common DNA and genes. The V and J calls and clone size come from TCRdb's table, not from the authors' own analysis. This sample holds around 100,000 distinct CDR3 sequences; 9.5% to 12% were observed only once. Under 4.5% of the sample goes to the ten largest clones.

With respect to this clonotype: The clone's antigen remains unknown. The input lacks base qualities; no much larger clone sits a single base away.

Explained via the paper, the time point label denotes: patch test 1, 2 weeks after DPC sensitization. The treatment or condition label, as the study defines it: therapeutic diphenylcyclopropenone sensitization with weekly scalp DPC. Blood at each patch-test visit was drawn before the patch test was applied. Patients were considered eligible if aged 18 to 70, diagnosed with alopecia and deemed suitable for DPC therapy, and patients were excluded if pregnant. Total RNA was isolated from unfractionated whole blood collected in Tempus Blood RNA tubes. The investigation overall reported the following: Repeated subsampling changed both the strength of the expansion versus patch-test correlation and the threshold at which that correlation became significant. The number of PT1 expanded TCRs positively correlated with patch test score, significant at thresholds 8, 16 and 32 but not 4. Because all patients had alopecia, a presumed autoimmune disease, the immune response of the patients might differ from that of healthy individuals. The number of TCRs above 1 in 1000 frequency did not change with DPC sensitization; there was no evidence of global repertoire structure alterations. Compared with pre-sensitization or healthy control sets, expanded TCRs formed significantly more large CDR3 similarity clusters, which is consistent with antigen-driven responses.

Clipping removes 6 bases from V and 4 bases from J, with 4 as the unmatched junction base count. The germline V gene (reference sequence) yields DFQATT for CDR1 and SNEGSKA for CDR2. Inclusive of the bounding cysteine and phenylalanine, the CDR3 is 13 residues long. This entry keeps only the CDR3 DNA: 39 bases, framed from base 1. This sequence uses TRBV20-1 and TRBJ2-7; 12 junctional bases match TRBD2. The receptor comes from a woman between 40 and 50 years old with alopecia areata. Some clones in this sample may be carry-over from other donors' samples. The specimen was whole blood, collected in connection with sensitization to the hapten diphenylcyclopropenone (DPC). The CDR3 reads CSATGTSGYEQYF. The base sequence is TGCAGTGCAACCGGGACTAGCGGGTACGAGCAGTACTTC.